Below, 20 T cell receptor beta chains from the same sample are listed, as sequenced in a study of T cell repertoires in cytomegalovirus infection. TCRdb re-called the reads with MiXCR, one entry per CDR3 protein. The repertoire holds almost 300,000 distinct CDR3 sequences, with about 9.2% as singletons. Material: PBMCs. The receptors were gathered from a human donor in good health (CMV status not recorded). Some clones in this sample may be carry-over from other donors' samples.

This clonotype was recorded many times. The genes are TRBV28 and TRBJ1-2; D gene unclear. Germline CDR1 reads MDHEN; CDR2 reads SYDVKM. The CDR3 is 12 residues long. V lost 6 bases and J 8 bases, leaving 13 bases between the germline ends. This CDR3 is CASSGPSGGYTF. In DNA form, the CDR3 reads TGTGCCAGCAGCGGCCCCTCGGGCGGCTACACCTTC.

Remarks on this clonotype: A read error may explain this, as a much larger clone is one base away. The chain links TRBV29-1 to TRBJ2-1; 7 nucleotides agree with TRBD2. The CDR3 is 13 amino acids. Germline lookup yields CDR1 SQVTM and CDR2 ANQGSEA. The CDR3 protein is CGASGAAYNEQFF. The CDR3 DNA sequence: TGCGGCGCCAGCGGGGCAGCCTACAATGAGCAGTTCTTC.

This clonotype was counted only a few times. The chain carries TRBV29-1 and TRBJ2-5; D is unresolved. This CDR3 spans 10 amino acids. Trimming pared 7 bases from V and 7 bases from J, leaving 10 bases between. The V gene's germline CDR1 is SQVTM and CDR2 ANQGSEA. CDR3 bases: TGCAGCGCCGCTTGGGGGACCCAGTACTTC. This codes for CSAAWGTQYF.

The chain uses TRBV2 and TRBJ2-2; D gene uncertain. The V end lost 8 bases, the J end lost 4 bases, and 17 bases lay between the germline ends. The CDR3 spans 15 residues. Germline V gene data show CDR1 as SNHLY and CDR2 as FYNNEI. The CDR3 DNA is TGTGCCAGCGGATCCTCTCATTCAGCCACCGGGGAGCTGTTTTTT. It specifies CASGSSHSATGELFF.

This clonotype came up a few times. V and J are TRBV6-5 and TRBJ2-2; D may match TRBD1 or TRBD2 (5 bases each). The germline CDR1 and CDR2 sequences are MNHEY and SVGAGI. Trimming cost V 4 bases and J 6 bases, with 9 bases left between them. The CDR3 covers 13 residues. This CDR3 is CASSFGTPGELFF. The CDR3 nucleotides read TGTGCCAGCAGTTTCGGGACCCCCGGGGAGCTGTTTTTT.

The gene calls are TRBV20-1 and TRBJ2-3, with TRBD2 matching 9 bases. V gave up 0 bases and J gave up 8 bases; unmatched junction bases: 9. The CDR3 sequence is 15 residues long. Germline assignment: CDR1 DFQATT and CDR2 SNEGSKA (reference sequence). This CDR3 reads CSARDQAGGPSTQYF. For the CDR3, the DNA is TGCAGTGCTAGAGATCAGGCGGGGGGGCCATCTACGCAGTATTTT.

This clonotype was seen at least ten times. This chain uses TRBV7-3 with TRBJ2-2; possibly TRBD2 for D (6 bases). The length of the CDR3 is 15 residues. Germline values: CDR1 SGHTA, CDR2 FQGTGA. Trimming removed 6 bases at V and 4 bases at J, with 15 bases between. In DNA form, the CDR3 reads TGTGCCAGCAGTCAAGATAGGGGACTCACCGGGGAGCTGTTTTTT. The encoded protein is CASSQDRGLTGELFF.

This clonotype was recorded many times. This CDR3 reads CASSFLGLEAFF. CDR3 bases: TGTGCCAGCAGTTTTCTCGGACTTGAAGCTTTCTTT. The chain links TRBV28 to TRBJ1-1; D gene uncertain. The CDR3 is made up of 12 amino acids. CDR1 and CDR2 from the germline V gene are MDHEN and SYDVKM. Deletions cut 3 bases from V and 7 bases from J, with 9 bases between.

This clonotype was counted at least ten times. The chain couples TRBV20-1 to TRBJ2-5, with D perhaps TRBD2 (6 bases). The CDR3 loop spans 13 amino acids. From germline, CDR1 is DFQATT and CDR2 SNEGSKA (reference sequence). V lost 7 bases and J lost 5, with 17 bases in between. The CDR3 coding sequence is TGCAGTGGTCGACGGCCGGGGGTTGAGACCCAGTACTTC. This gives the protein CSGRRPGVETQYF.

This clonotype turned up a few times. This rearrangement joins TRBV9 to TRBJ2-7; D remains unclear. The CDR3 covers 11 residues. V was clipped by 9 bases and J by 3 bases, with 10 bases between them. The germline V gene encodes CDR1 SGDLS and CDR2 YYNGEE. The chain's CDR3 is CAIRADYEQYV. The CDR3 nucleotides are TGTGCCATTCGGGCCGACTACGAGCAGTACGTC.

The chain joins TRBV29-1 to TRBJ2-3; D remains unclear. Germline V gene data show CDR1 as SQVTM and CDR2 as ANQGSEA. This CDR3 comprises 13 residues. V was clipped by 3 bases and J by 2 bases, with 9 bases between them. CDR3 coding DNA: TGCAGCGTTGAGGGGTTTTCCACAGATACGCAGTATTTT. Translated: CSVEGFSTDTQYF.

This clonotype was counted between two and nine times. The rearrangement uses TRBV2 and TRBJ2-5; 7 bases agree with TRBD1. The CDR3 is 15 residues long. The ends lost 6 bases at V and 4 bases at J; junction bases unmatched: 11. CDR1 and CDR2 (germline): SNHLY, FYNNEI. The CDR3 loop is CASSKGQSLRETQYF. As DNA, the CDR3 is TGTGCCAGCAGCAAGGGACAGTCTCTTAGAGAGACCCAGTACTTC.

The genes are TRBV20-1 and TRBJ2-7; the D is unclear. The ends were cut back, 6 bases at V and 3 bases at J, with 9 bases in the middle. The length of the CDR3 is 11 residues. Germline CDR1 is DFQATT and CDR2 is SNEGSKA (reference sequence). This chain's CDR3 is CSAITNYEQYF. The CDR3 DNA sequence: TGCAGTGCGATCACGAACTACGAGCAGTACTTC.

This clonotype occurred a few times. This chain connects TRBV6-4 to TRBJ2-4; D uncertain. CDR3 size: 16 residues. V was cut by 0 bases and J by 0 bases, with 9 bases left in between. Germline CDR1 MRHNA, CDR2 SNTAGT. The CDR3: CASSDSAGSAKNIQYF. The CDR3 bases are TGTGCCAGCAGTGACTCCGCAGGATCAGCCAAAAACATTCAGTACTTC.

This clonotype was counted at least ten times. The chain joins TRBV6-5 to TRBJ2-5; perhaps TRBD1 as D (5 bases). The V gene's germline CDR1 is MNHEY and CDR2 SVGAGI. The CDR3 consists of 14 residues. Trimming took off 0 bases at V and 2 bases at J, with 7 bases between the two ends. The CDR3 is CASSYSYRQETQYF. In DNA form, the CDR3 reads TGTGCCAGCAGTTACTCTTACAGGCAAGAGACCCAGTACTTC.

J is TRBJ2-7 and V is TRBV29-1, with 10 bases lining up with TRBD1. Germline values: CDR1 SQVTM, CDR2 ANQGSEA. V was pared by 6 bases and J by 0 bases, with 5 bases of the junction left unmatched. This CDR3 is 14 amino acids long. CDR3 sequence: CSVAGTGASYEQYF. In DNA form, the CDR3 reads TGCAGCGTAGCCGGGACAGGGGCCTCCTACGAGCAGTACTTC.

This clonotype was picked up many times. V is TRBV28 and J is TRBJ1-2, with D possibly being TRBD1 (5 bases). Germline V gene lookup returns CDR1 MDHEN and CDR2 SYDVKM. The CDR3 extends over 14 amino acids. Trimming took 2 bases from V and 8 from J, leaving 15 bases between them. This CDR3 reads CASSLTRQGGGYTF. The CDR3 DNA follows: TGTGCCAGCAGTTTAACGCGGCAGGGCGGCGGCTACACCTTC.

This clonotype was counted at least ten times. This CDR3 is CASSYRAGPSGELFF. For the CDR3, the DNA is TGTGCCAGCAGCTACCGGGCAGGACCCTCCGGGGAGCTGTTTTTT. The chain combines TRBV7-6 with TRBJ2-2; no clear D. V was pared by 4 bases and J by 6 bases, with 15 bases between. The CDR3 has 15 residues. The V gene's germline CDR1 is SGHVS and CDR2 FNYEAQ.

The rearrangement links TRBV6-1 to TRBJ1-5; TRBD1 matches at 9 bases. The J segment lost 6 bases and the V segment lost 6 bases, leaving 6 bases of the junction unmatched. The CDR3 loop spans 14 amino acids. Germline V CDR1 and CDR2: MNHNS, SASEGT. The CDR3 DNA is TGTGCCAGCAGCGAACAGGGGGCGGGTCAGCCCCAGCATTTT. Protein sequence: CASSEQGAGQPQHF.

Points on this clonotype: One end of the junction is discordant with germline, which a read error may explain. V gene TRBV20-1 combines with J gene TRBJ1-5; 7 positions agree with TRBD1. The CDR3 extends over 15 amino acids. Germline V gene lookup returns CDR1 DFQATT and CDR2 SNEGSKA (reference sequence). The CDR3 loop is CRAREPNEGGQPQHF. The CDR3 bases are TGCAGAGCTAGAGAGCCAAATGAAGGGGGCCAGCCCCAGCATTTT.